Each of the 20 T cell receptor beta chains below was sequenced from the same sample in a study of OX40 agonist ivuxolimab in advanced cancers. Data came from immunoSEQ multiplex PCR; TCRdb stores just in-frame clones and leaves some out. The sample lists about 76,000 clones, around 84% occurring once. Sequenced here: CD4+ or CD8+ T cells sorted from blood, sampled in a trial of the OX40 agonist ivuxolimab. The receptors come from an adult with an advanced solid tumor such as melanoma, head and neck, liver or kidney cancer.

The chain is built from TRBV29-1 and TRBJ1-1; D perhaps matches TRBD1 (5 bases). CDR1 SQVTM and CDR2 ANQGSEA come from the germline V gene. V lost 7 bases and J 1 base, leaving 13 bases between the germline ends. The CDR3 is 13 amino acids. CDR3 sequence: CSGERDPNTEAFF. The CDR3 DNA is TGCAGCGGGGAAAGGGACCCGAACACTGAAGCTTTCTTT.

The chain uses TRBV9 and TRBJ2-6; D ambiguous. Germline V gene sequence: CDR1 SGDLS, CDR2 YYNGEE. With 0 bases removed from V and 0 bases from J, the gap between germline ends came to 4 bases. The length of the CDR3 is 15 residues. CDR3 region: CASSVGGSGANVLTF. The DNA for the CDR3 is TGTGCCAGCAGCGTAGGGGGCTCTGGGGCCAACGTCCTGACTTTC.

The genes are TRBV25-1 and TRBJ1-2; D may be TRBD1 (5 bases). Trimming removed 2 bases from V and 5 bases from J, with 9 bases in between. CDR1 and CDR2 (germline): MGHDK, SYGVNS. The CDR3 sequence is 13 residues long. The CDR3 DNA sequence: TGTGCCAGCAGTGAAACAGGAGAATATGGCTACACCTTC. Its protein is CASSETGEYGYTF.

The CDR3 bases are TGTGCCAGCAGCTTGTCGCAAGAGACCCAGTACTTC. As protein: CASSLSQETQYF. The chain joins TRBV5-4 to TRBJ2-5; no clear D. This CDR3 is 12 amino acids long. The ends were cut back, 1 base at V and 2 bases at J, with 3 bases in the middle. Germline CDR1 and CDR2: SGHNT and YYREEE (reference sequence).

The chain uses TRBV7-9 and TRBJ1-4; D not certain. Trimming left V 2 bases short and J 7 bases short, with 2 bases between. Germline CDR1 is SEHNR and CDR2 is FQNEAQ (reference sequence). CDR3 length: 11 residues. CDR3 residues: CASSLSEKLFF. CDR3 nucleotides: TGTGCCAGCAGCTTATCTGAAAAACTGTTTTTT.

This rearrangement joins TRBV10-3 to TRBJ2-3; a possible D gene is TRBD2 (6 bases). This CDR3 region has 12 residues. Germline CDR1 is ENHRY and CDR2 is SYGVKD. The V end lost 4 bases, the J end lost 5 bases, and 7 bases lay between the germline ends. CDR3 amino acids: CAISGGEDTQYF. The CDR3 nucleotides are TGTGCCATCAGTGGGGGGGAAGATACGCAGTATTTT.

The chain is built from TRBV19 and TRBJ2-6; TRBD1 might be the D (6 bases). Germline V gene sequence: CDR1 LNHDA, CDR2 SQIVND (reference sequence). CDR3 length: 15 residues. Between the trimmed V and J ends, which lost 5 bases and 3 bases, there was a span of 11 bases. Here the CDR3 reads CASSPEGVGANVLTF. The CDR3 DNA follows: TGTGCCAGTAGTCCTGAGGGGGTTGGGGCCAACGTCCTGACTTTC.

This clone was seen a handful of times. The chain links TRBV7-3 to TRBJ1-1; D is uncertain. V was trimmed by 5 bases and J by 0 bases, leaving 7 bases between them. The CDR3 extends over 13 amino acids. CDR1 and CDR2 from the germline V gene are SGHTA and FQGTGA. The CDR3 sequence: CASSIKMNTEAFF. The CDR3 DNA follows: TGTGCCAGCAGCATAAAGATGAACACTGAAGCTTTCTTT.

V is TRBV18 and J is TRBJ2-2; D call uncertain. Germline loops: CDR1 KGHSH, CDR2 LQKENI. The V end lost 7 bases, the J end lost 0 bases, and 9 bases lay between the germline ends. The CDR3 spans 14 residues. CDR3 coding DNA: TGTGCCAGCTTGGCAGCCTCGAACACCGGGGAGCTGTTTTTT. Its protein is CASLAASNTGELFF.

This clone was recorded a few times. The V gene is TRBV7-2, the J gene TRBJ1-4; 9 bases are a match to TRBD1. V was pared by 3 bases and J by 8 bases, with 7 bases of the junction left unmatched. The CDR3 runs 15 residues. Germline CDR1 SGHTA, CDR2 FQGNSA. The chain's CDR3 is CASSFTPGQGEKLFF. CDR3 sequence (DNA): TGTGCCAGCAGCTTCACGCCGGGACAGGGAGAAAAACTGTTTTTT.

This clone was counted only a few times. The chain couples TRBV30 to TRBJ2-2; D gene unclear. V was pared by 4 bases and J by 2 bases, with 8 bases between. This CDR3 comprises 13 residues. Germline CDR1 GTSNPN, CDR2 SVGIG (reference sequence). CDR3 sequence (DNA): TGTGCCTGGAATCCAACCAACACCGGGGAGCTGTTTTTT. Translation: CAWNPTNTGELFF.

The J gene is TRBJ1-4, the V gene TRBV6-1; D unclear. Germline V gene lookup returns CDR1 MNHNS and CDR2 SASEGT. Trimming removed 7 bases at V and 5 bases at J, with 17 bases between. The length of the CDR3 is 15 residues. CDR3 DNA sequence: TGTGCCAGCAAAATCACCGAGACCCCCAATGAAAAACTGTTTTTT. This encodes CASKITETPNEKLFF.

This clone showed up just once. The CDR3 bases are TGTGCCAGCAGTGGGGACCCGGGAGGGGTTCCTGGAAACACCATATATTTT. Translating gives CASSGDPGGVPGNTIYF. This chain links TRBV28 with TRBJ1-3; D is perhaps TRBD1 (5 bases). V was shortened by 5 bases and J by 2 bases, with 19 bases between the two germline ends. The CDR3 contains 17 residues. Germline lookup yields CDR1 MDHEN and CDR2 SYDVKM.

The chain has TRBV5-1 and TRBJ1-2; D may be TRBD1 (5 bases). Trimming removed 4 bases at V and 8 bases at J, with 18 bases between. The length of the CDR3 is 14 residues. Germline CDR1 reads SGHRS; CDR2 reads YFSETQ. This CDR3 reads CASSRGLVGDGYTF. CDR3 sequence (DNA): TGCGCCAGCAGCCGTGGCCTCGTGGGGGACGGCTACACCTTC. The full variable domain, in which reference TRBV5-1 and TRBJ1-2 provide the parts outside the CDR3, is KAGVTQTPRYLIKTRGQQVTLSCSPISGHRSVSWYQQTPGQGLQFLFEYFSETQRNKGNFPGRFSGRQFSNSRSEMNVSTLELGDSALYLCASSRGLVGDGYTFGSGTRLTVV.

As for this clone: Other DNA variants within this sample encode the same CDR3. V is TRBV18 and J is TRBJ2-7; 8 bases agree with TRBD1. V was pared by 6 bases and J by 0 bases, with 4 bases of the junction left unmatched. This CDR3 contains 14 residues. Germline values: CDR1 KGHSH, CDR2 LQKENI. CDR3 bases: TGTGCCAGCTCCCCAGGACAGGGCTCCTACGAGCAGTACTTC. It specifies CASSPGQGSYEQYF. The full variable domain, with the rest looked up from reference TRBV18 and TRBJ2-7, is NAGVMQNPRHLVRRRGQEARLRCSPMKGHSHVYWYRQLPEEGLKFMVYLQKENIIDESGMPKERFSAEFPKEGPSILRIQQVVRGDSAAYFCASSPGQGSYEQYFGPGTRLTVT.

The chain combines TRBV6-5 with TRBJ2-5; tentatively, D is TRBD1 (6 bases). This CDR3 region has 13 residues. Germline V gene data show CDR1 as MNHEY and CDR2 as SVGAGI. The germline V and J ends were trimmed by 5 bases and 4 bases, with 11 bases remaining between them. CDR3 sequence (DNA): TGTGCCAGCAGTGGCAGGGGTCGAGAGACCCAGTACTTC. It codes for CASSGRGRETQYF.

The chain couples TRBV5-4 to TRBJ2-7; 7 nucleotides line up with TRBD1. The CDR3 covers 13 residues. The V segment lost 1 base and the J segment 5 bases; nucleotides outside the gene matches: 3. CDR1 SGHNT and CDR2 YYREEE come from the germline V gene (reference sequence). The CDR3 nucleotides are TGTGCCAGCAGCTTGCCACAGGGGAACGAGCAGTACTTC. It specifies CASSLPQGNEQYF. Supplemented by reference TRBV5-4 and TRBJ2-7, the full variable domain reads ETGVTQSPTHLIKTRGQQVTLRCSSQSGHNTVSWYQQALGQGPQFIFQYYREEENGRGNFPPRFSGLQFPNYSSELNVNALELDDSALYLCASSLPQGNEQYFGPGTRLTVT.

J is TRBJ2-1 and V is TRBV5-1; D is possibly TRBD1 or TRBD2 (5 bases each). Germline lookup yields CDR1 SGHRS and CDR2 YFSETQ. The ends were cut back, 0 bases at V and 0 bases at J, with 10 bases in the middle. The CDR3 runs 16 residues. For the CDR3, the DNA is TGCGCCAGCAGCTTGGAGGGGACCCCCTCCTACAATGAGCAGTTCTTC. Amino acids: CASSLEGTPSYNEQFF. Full variable domain (outside the CDR3, taken from reference TRBV5-1 and TRBJ2-1): KAGVTQTPRYLIKTRGQQVTLSCSPISGHRSVSWYQQTPGQGLQFLFEYFSETQRNKGNFPGRFSGRQFSNSRSEMNVSTLELGDSALYLCASSLEGTPSYNEQFFGPGTRLTVL.

J is TRBJ2-2 and V is TRBV29-1, with 9 bases aligning to TRBD1. V dropped 3 bases and J dropped 5; count of bases not matched to a gene: 4. The CDR3 is 14 amino acids. Germline CDR1 SQVTM, CDR2 ANQGSEA. CDR3 region: CSVERGTGTGELFF. The CDR3 nucleotides read TGCAGCGTTGAGAGGGGGACAGGGACCGGGGAGCTGTTTTTT.

The rearrangement uses TRBV19 and TRBJ1-5; weak D call: TRBD1 (5 bases). Trimming left V 3 bases short and J 7 bases short, with 7 bases between. There are 12 residues in the CDR3. Germline assignment: CDR1 LNHDA and CDR2 SQIVND (reference sequence). CDR3 in amino acids: CASSIRDQPQHF. CDR3 coding DNA: TGTGCCAGTAGTATTAGGGACCAGCCCCAGCATTTT.